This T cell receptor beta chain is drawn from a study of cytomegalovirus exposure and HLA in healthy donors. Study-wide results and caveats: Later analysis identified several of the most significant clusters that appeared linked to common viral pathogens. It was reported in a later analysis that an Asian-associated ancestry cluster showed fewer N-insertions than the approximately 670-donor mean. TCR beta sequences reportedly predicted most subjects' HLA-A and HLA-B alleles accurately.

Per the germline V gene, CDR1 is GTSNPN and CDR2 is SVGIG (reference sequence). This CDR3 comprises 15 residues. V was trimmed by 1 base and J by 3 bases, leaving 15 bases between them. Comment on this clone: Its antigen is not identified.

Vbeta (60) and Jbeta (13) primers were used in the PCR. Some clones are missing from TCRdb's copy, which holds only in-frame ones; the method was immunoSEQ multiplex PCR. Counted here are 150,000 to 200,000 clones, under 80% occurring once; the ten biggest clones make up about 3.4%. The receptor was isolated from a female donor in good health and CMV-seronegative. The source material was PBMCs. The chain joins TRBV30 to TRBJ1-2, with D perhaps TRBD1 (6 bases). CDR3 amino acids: CAWSDGAGADYGYTF. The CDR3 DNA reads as TGTGCCTGGAGTGACGGAGCAGGGGCGGACTATGGCTACACCTTC.